The 22 T cell receptor beta chains below all came from one sample that was sequenced in a study of blood T cell repertoires in COVID-19. TCRdb keeps only in-frame clones here, not all; method: immunoSEQ multiplex PCR. The table includes about 52,000 clones, 86% detected once. Sequencing used peripheral blood. All receptors come from a woman older than 75 with acute or convalescent COVID-19.

Written as DNA, the CDR3 is TGTGCCAGCAGCCCAGCGGGTTCCAATGAGCAGTTCTTC. Protein: CASSPAGSNEQFF. The V and J genes are TRBV11-3 and TRBJ2-1, with D perhaps matching TRBD2 (6 bases). Germline assignment: CDR1 SGHNT and CDR2 YENEEA. The CDR3 runs 13 residues. Trimming took off 5 bases at V and 6 bases at J, with 11 bases between the two ends.

The J gene is TRBJ1-3, the V gene TRBV30, with TRBD1 matching 7 bases. Trimming removed 3 bases from V and 1 base from J; junction bases left unmatched: 6. The CDR3 has 15 amino acids. The germline V gene encodes CDR1 GTSNPN and CDR2 SVGIG (reference sequence). The CDR3 region has the DNA TGTGCCTGGAGCGCGACAGGGAGGTCTGGAAACACCATATATTTT. As protein: CAWSATGRSGNTIYF.

The chain employs TRBV18 and TRBJ1-1; no definite D call. Looked up from germline, CDR1 is KGHSH and CDR2 is LQKENI. Trimming took 3 bases from V and 6 from J, leaving 8 bases between them. The CDR3 extends over 12 amino acids. The DNA of the CDR3 is TGTGCCAGCTCACCCTTTTCGGCTGAAGCTTTCTTT. It is translated as CASSPFSAEAFF.

The rearrangement links TRBV10-1 to TRBJ2-5; 7 bases fit TRBD2. The J segment lost 2 bases and the V segment lost 0 bases, leaving 0 bases of the junction unmatched. The CDR3 has 14 amino acids. The germline gives CDR1 WNHNN, CDR2 SYGVQD (reference sequence). The CDR3 DNA reads TGCGCCAGCAGTGAGTCGGGGGGGCAAGAGACCCAGTACTTC. Its translation: CASSESGGQETQYF.

The rearrangement uses TRBV3-1 (or the pseudogene TRBV3-2) and TRBJ2-2; 7 nucleotides line up with TRBD2. Germline V gene sequence: CDR1 LGHDT, CDR2 YNNKEL (reference sequence). V was pared by 4 bases and J by 3 bases, with 5 bases of the junction left unmatched. This CDR3 contains 15 residues. The CDR3 reads CASSPSGTYTGELFF. Here the CDR3 DNA reads TGTGCCAGCAGCCCAAGCGGGACTTACACCGGGGAGCTGTTTTTT.

V is TRBV14 and J is TRBJ1-1; D gene unclear. The CDR3 totals 15 residues. Germline values: CDR1 SGHDN, CDR2 FVKESK. Deletions cut 2 bases from V and 1 base from J, with 11 bases between. In DNA form, the CDR3 reads TGTGCCAGCAGCCAATCATTGGGAGGGAACACTGAAGCTTTCTTT. This gives the protein CASSQSLGGNTEAFF.

The CDR3 sequence: CASSLSPNTGELFF. CDR3 coding DNA: TGTGCCAGCAGCTTATCTCCGAACACCGGGGAGCTGTTTTTT. The rearrangement uses TRBV7-3 and TRBJ2-2, with D hard to call. The CDR3 covers 14 residues. With 2 bases removed from V and 0 bases from J, the gap between germline ends came to 4 bases. The V gene's germline CDR1 is SGHTA and CDR2 FQGTGA. Full variable domain (missing parts from reference TRBV7-3 and TRBJ2-2): GAGVSQTPSNKVTEKGKYVELRCDPISGHTALYWYRQSLGQGPEFLIYFQGTGAADDSGLPNDRFFAVRPEGSVSTLKIQRTERGDSAVYLCASSLSPNTGELFFGEGSRLTVL.

The rearrangement joins TRBV6-1 to TRBJ1-6; D remains ambiguous. Deletions cut 2 bases from V and 2 bases from J, with 13 bases between. This CDR3 is built from 17 residues. CDR1 and CDR2 (germline): MNHNS, SASEGT. Here the CDR3 reads CASSEKLFTAYNSPLHF. CDR3 DNA sequence: TGTGCCAGCAGTGAAAAGTTATTCACAGCCTATAATTCACCCCTCCACTTT.

The rearrangement joins TRBV7-2 to TRBJ2-3; the D gene is possibly TRBD2 (6 bases). This CDR3 spans 16 amino acids. The ends were cut back, 5 bases at V and 0 bases at J, with 15 bases in the middle. The germline V gene has CDR1 SGHTA and CDR2 FQGNSA. In DNA form, the CDR3 reads TGTGCCAGCAGCCAACTAGCTACACCTAGCACAGATACGCAGTATTTT. This codes for CASSQLATPSTDTQYF.

The chain uses TRBV6-2 or TRBV6-3 and TRBJ1-2, with D hard to call. V was clipped by 5 bases and J by 4 bases, with 11 bases between them. This CDR3 is built from 13 residues. CDR1 is MNHEY and CDR2 is SVGEGT in the germline V gene. The CDR3: CASSTSGTYGYTF. As DNA, the CDR3 is TGTGCCAGCAGTACCTCGGGTACCTATGGCTACACCTTC.

This clone is a singleton in its sample. V gene TRBV30 combines with J gene TRBJ2-3; 9 bases fit TRBD2. The germline gives CDR1 GTSNPN, CDR2 SVGIG (reference sequence). CDR3 length: 15 amino acids. The V gene end was trimmed by 0 bases and the J gene end by 7 bases; junction bases not matched to a gene: 8. CDR3 in DNA: TGTGCCTGGAGTGTTGGCGGGGGGGCCTTGTATACGCAGTATTTT. Its protein is CAWSVGGGALYTQYF.

This clone was seen only once. V is TRBV6-5 and J is TRBJ1-1, with TRBD1 matching 7 bases. The CDR3 covers 15 residues. Germline V CDR1 and CDR2: MNHEY, SVGAGI. V dropped 7 bases and J dropped 2; count of bases not matched to a gene: 10. In nucleotides, the CDR3 is TGTGCCAGCATTCGACCCACAGGGGCCAACACTGAAGCTTTCTTT. It specifies CASIRPTGANTEAFF.

In its sample, this clone was seen once. V is TRBV2 and J is TRBJ1-2; no clear D gene. The CDR3 has 16 amino acids. Germline V gives CDR1 SNHLY, CDR2 FYNNEI. Trimming left V 0 bases short and J 2 bases short, with 13 bases between. This CDR3 reads CASSEALGSRNYGYTF. The CDR3 DNA follows: TGTGCCAGCAGTGAAGCTCTCGGTTCGAGGAACTATGGCTACACCTTC.

The DNA of the CDR3 is TGTGCCAGCAGCTTGGGTACTTCCAGCGCCATCTCCTACAATGAGCAGTTCTTC. Translated: CASSLGTSSAISYNEQFF. This chain links TRBV5-4 with TRBJ2-1, with no clear D. Germline CDR1 reads SGHNT; CDR2 reads YYREEE (reference sequence). The CDR3 runs 18 residues. The V end lost 0 bases, the J end lost 0 bases, and 16 bases lay between the germline ends.

V and J are TRBV19 and TRBJ1-6, with 10 bases identical to TRBD1. The length of the CDR3 is 15 residues. With 5 bases clipped from V and 7 bases from J, the junction kept 5 bases outside the gene matches. From germline, CDR1 is LNHDA and CDR2 SQIVND (reference sequence). CDR3 in amino acids: CASSVPGQGNSPLHF. Written as DNA, the CDR3 is TGTGCCAGTAGTGTGCCGGGACAGGGGAATTCACCCCTCCACTTT.

The V call is TRBV7-6, the J call TRBJ1-2; 7 nucleotides align to TRBD1. With 1 base clipped from V and 6 bases from J, the junction kept 8 bases outside the gene matches. From germline, CDR1 is SGHVS and CDR2 FNYEAQ. The CDR3 runs to 15 residues. Here the CDR3 reads CASSLDPGQRNGYTF. CDR3 nucleotides: TGTGCCAGCAGCTTAGACCCGGGACAGAGGAATGGCTACACCTTC.

V usage is TRBV24-1 and J usage is TRBJ2-2, with D tentatively TRBD1 (5 bases). This CDR3 is 15 amino acids long. The V gene lost 3 bases and the J gene lost 2 bases, with 9 bases spanning the gap. Germline-derived CDR1 and CDR2 are KGHDR and SFDVKD. The CDR3 sequence: CATSDARGNTGELFF. The CDR3 region has the DNA TGTGCCACCAGTGATGCTAGGGGAAACACCGGGGAGCTGTTTTTT.

The chain links TRBV11-3 to TRBJ1-6, with D possibly matching TRBD1 (6 bases). Looked up from germline, CDR1 is SGHNT and CDR2 is YENEEA. V shed 5 bases and J shed 8 bases, with 22 bases lying between them. The CDR3 is made up of 17 amino acids. The CDR3 region has the DNA TGTGCCAGCAGCAAAGGGGACGGAATAAAGGGGGATTCACCCCTCCACTTT. Translating gives CASSKGDGIKGDSPLHF.

The rearrangement uses TRBV24-1 and TRBJ1-3; possibly TRBD1 for D (6 bases). In germline, CDR1 is KGHDR, CDR2 SFDVKD. With 8 bases removed from V and 2 bases from J, the gap between germline ends came to 12 bases. This CDR3 contains 14 residues. Written as DNA, the CDR3 is TGTGCCACCACACCCGGGACAACTGGAAACACCATATATTTT. It codes for CATTPGTTGNTIYF.

This clone has a handful of counts. The V and J genes are TRBV19 and TRBJ1-6; the D is unclear. CDR3 length equals 12 residues. Trimming pared 7 bases from V and 9 bases from J, leaving 10 bases between. The germline gives CDR1 LNHDA, CDR2 SQIVND (reference sequence). In nucleotides, the CDR3 is TGTGCCAGTACTCTCGCAGGTTCACCCCTCCACTTT. The encoded protein is CASTLAGSPLHF. Full variable domain (missing parts from reference TRBV19 and TRBJ1-6): DGGITQSPKYLFRKEGQNVTLSCEQNLNHDAMYWYRQDPGQGLRLIYYSQIVNDFQKGDIAEGYSVSREKKESFPLTVTSAQKNPTAFYLCASTLAGSPLHFGNGTRLTVT.

The V call is TRBV6-6, the J call TRBJ1-1; D may be TRBD1 (5 bases). The CDR3 consists of 12 residues. V was clipped by 4 bases and J by 5 bases, with 8 bases between them. CDR1 and CDR2 (germline): MNHNY, SVGAGI (reference sequence). The CDR3 DNA is TGTGCCAGCAGTTGGGGGGAGACTGAAGCTTTCTTT. Encoded protein: CASSWGETEAFF.

The chain combines TRBV7-3 with TRBJ1-3; D gene uncertain. Between the trimmed V and J ends, which lost 0 bases and 0 bases, there was a span of 6 bases. Per germline, CDR1 SGHTA and CDR2 FQGTGA. The CDR3 sequence is 15 residues long. Here the CDR3 reads CASSLTASSGNTIYF. The CDR3 DNA reads TGTGCCAGCAGCTTAACAGCGAGCTCTGGAAACACCATATATTTT.